This TCR beta chain was documented in a study of PD-1 blockade in mismatch repair-deficient tumors. The protocol was immunoSEQ multiplex PCR, while the TCRdb copy is restricted to in-frame clones and leaves out a portion. Here the sample spans about 39,000 clones, approximately 83% being singletons. The TCR-sequenced patients were a few responders to pembrolizumab. The V end lost 0 bases, the J end lost 7 bases, and 17 bases lay between the germline ends. This CDR3 has 15 residues. Germline V gene sequence: CDR1 SGDLS, CDR2 YYNGEE. The sequence was collected from an adult with mismatch repair-deficient cancer. V usage is TRBV9 and J usage is TRBJ2-7; weak D call: TRBD2 (5 bases). Sequenced here: PBMCs, sampled about 38 weeks after starting pembrolizumab. CDR3 in DNA: TGTGCCAGCAGCGTAGGTTCCGGGTCCCGGGAAGAGCAGTACTTC. This gives the protein CASSVGSGSREEQYF.